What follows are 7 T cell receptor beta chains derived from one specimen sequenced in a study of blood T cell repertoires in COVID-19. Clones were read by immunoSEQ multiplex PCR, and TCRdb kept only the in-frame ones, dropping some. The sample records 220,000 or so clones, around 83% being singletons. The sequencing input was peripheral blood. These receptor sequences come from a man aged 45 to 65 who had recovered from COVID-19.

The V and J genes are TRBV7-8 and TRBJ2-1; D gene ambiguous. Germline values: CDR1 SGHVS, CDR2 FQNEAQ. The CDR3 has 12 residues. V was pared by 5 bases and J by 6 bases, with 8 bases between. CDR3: CASSLEFNEQFF. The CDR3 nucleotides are TGTGCCAGCAGCCTCGAGTTCAATGAGCAGTTCTTC.

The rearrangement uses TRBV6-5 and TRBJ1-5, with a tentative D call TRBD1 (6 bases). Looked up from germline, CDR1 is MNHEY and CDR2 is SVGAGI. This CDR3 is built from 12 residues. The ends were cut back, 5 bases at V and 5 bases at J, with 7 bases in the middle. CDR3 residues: CASSTGYQPQHF. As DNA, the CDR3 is TGTGCCAGCAGTACAGGGTATCAGCCCCAGCATTTT.

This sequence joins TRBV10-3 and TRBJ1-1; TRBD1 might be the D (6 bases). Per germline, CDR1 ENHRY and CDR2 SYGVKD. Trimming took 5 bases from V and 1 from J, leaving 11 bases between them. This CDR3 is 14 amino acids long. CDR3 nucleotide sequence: TGTGCCATCAGTCCAGGGGAAGGGAACACTGAAGCTTTCTTT. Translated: CAISPGEGNTEAFF.

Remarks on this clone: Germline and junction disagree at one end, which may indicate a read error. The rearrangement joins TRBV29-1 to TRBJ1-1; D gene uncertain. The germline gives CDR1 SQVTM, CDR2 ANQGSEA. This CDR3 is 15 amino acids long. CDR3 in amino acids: CSVEDSAGLNIEAFF. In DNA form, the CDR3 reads TGCAGCGTTGAAGATTCGGCTGGACTAAACATTGAAGCTTTCTTT.

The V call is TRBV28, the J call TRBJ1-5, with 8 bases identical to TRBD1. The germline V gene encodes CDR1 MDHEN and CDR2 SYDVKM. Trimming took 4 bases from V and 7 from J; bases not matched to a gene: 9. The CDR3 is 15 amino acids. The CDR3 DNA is TGTGCCAGCAGTTACCAGGACAGGGAACACCAGCCCCAGCATTTT. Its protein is CASSYQDREHQPQHF.

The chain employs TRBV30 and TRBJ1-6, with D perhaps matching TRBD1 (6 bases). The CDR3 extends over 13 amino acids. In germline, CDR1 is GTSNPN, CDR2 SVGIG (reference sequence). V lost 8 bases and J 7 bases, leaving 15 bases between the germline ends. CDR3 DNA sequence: TGTGCCCGTGGGGACACCGGGAATTCACCCCTCCACTTT. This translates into CARGDTGNSPLHF.

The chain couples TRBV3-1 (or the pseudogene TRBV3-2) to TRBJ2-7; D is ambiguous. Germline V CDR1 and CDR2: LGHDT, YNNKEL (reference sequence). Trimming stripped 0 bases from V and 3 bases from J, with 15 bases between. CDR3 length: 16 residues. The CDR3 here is CASSQEFVGDNYEQYF. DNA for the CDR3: TGTGCCAGCAGCCAAGAGTTTGTAGGAGATAACTACGAGCAGTACTTC.